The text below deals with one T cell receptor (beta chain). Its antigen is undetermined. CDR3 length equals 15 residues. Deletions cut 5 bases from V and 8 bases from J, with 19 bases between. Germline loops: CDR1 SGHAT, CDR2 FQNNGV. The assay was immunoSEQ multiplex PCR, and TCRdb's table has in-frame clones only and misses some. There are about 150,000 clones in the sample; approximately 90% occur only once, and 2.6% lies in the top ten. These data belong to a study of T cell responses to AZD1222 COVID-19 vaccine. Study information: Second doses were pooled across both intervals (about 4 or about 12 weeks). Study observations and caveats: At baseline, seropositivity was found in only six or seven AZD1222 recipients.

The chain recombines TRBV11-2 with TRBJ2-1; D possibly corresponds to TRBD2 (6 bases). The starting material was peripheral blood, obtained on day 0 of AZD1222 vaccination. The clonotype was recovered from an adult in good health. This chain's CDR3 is CASSDQTSSMDEQFF. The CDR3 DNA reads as TGTGCCAGCAGCGATCAGACTAGTTCCATGGATGAGCAGTTCTTC.